Detailed here is one T cell receptor (beta chain). This sample was taken from a study of blood T cell repertoires in COVID-19. Study-level background: Nucleic acid was either cDNA or gDNA, and it came from T cells, B-cell-depleted T cells, or PBMCs.

CDR3 length: 14 residues. Trimming took off 5 bases at V and 1 base at J, with 11 bases between the two ends. The germline CDR1 and CDR2 sequences are SGHTA and FQGTGA. Here immunoSEQ multiplex PCR was the method, and the copy in TCRdb shows in-frame clones only, minus some. The data contain fewer than 250,000 clones, around 90% of them seen just once; the ten biggest clones take up under 7.5%. The V and J genes are TRBV7-3 and TRBJ1-2, with a tentative D call TRBD1 (6 bases). This TCR derives from a man between 60 and 75 years old who had recovered from COVID-19. What was sequenced was peripheral blood. As DNA, the CDR3 is TGTGCCAGCAGCCCGGACAGAAATAACTATGGCTACACCTTC. Protein: CASSPDRNNYGYTF.